The subject of this entry is one TCR beta chain. This sample was taken from a study of blood T cell repertoires in COVID-19. V gave up 5 bases and J gave up 7 bases, with 12 bases separating them. The CDR3 has 13 residues. Germline V gene lookup returns CDR1 SNHLY and CDR2 FYNNEI. Profiled with immunoSEQ multiplex PCR; TCRdb holds only in-frame clones, not every one. Of about 250,000 clones in the sample, around nine tenths were seen once. The TCR sequence derives from a woman in her fifties or sixties who had recovered from COVID-19. The V and J genes are TRBV2 and TRBJ2-1, with D tentatively TRBD2 (5 bases). The sample consisted of peripheral blood. The CDR3 DNA reads as TGTGCCAGCAGTTTTCTAGCTGGAAATGAGCAGTTCTTC. Amino acid sequence: CASSFLAGNEQFF.